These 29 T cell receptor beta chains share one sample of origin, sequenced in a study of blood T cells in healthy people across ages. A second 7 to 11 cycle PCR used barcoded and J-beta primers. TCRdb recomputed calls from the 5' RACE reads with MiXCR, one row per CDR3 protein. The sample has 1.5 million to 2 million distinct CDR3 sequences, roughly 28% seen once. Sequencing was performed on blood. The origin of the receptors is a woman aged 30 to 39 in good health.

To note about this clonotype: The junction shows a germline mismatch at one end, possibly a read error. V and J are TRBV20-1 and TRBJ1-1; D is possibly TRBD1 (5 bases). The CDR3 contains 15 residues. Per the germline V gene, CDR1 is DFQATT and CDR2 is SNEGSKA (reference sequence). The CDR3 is CSVRDWAGMNTEAFF. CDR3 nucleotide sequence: TGCAGTGTTAGAGATTGGGCAGGGATGAACACTGAAGCTTTCTTT.

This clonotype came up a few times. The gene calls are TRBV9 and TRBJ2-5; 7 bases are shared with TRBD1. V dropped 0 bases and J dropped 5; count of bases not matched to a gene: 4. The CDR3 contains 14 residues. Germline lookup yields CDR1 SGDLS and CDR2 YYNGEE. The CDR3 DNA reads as TGTGCCAGCAGCGTAGGAAGGGGGCTGGAGACCCAGTACTTC. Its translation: CASSVGRGLETQYF.

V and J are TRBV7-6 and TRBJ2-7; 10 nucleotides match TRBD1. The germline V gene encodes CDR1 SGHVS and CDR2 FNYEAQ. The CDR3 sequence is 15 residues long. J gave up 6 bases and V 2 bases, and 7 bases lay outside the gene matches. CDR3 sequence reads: CASSLTGQGSGEQYF. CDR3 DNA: TGTGCCAGCAGCTTAACGGGACAGGGGAGCGGCGAGCAGTACTTC.

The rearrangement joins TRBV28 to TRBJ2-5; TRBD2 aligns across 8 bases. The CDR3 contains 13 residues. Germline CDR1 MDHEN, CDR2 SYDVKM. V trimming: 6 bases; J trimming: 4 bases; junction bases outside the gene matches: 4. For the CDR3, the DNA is TGTGCCAGCAGGGTCACTAGCGGAGAGACCCAGTACTTC. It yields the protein CASRVTSGETQYF.

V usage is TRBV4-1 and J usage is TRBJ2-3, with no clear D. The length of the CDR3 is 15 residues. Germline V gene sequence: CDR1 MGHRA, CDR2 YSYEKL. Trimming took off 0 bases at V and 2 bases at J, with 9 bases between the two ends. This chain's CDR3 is CASSQDFGVTDTQYF. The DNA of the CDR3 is TGCGCCAGCAGCCAAGATTTCGGAGTCACAGATACGCAGTATTTT.

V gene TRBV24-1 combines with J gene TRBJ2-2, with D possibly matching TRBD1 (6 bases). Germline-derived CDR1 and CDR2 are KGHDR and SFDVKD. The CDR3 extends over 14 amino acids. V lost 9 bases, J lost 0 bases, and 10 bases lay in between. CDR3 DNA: TGTGCCACCGCCGGGACACCGAACACCGGGGAGCTGTTTTTT. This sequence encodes CATAGTPNTGELFF.

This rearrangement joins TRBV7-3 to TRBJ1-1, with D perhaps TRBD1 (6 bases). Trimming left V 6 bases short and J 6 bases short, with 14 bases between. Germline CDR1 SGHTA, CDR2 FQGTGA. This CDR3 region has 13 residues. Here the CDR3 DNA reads TGTGCCAGCAGACCTACAGGGTTACCTGAAGCTTTCTTT. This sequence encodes CASRPTGLPEAFF.

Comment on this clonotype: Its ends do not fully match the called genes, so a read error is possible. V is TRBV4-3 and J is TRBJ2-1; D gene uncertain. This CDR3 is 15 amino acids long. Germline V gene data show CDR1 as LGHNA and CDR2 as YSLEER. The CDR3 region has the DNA TGCGTCAGCAGCCACCTGGCGGATACCTACAATGAGCAGTTCTTC. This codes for CVSSHLADTYNEQFF.

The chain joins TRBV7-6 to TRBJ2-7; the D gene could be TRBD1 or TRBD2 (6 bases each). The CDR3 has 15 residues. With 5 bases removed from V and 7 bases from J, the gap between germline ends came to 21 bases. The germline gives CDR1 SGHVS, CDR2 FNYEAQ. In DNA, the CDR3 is TGTGCCAGCAGCAGGGGGAGGATGGGTCCGGGTGAGCAGTACTTC. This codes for CASSRGRMGPGEQYF.

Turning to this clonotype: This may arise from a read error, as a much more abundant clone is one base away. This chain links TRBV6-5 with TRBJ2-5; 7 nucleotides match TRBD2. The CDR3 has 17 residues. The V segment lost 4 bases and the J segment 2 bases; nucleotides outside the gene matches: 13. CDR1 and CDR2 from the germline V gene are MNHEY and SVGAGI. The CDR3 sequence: CASSCSGVRTSQETQYF. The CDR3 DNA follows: TGTGCCAGCAGTTGCTCGGGTGTTCGGACTAGTCAAGAGACCCAGTACTTC.

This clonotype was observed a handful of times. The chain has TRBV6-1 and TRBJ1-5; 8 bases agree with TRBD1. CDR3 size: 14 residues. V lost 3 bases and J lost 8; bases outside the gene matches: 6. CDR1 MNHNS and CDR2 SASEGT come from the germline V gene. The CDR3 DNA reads TGTGCCAGCAGTGATAGCAGGGGGCGGGAGCCCCAGCATTTT. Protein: CASSDSRGREPQHF.

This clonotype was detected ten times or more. In nucleotides, the CDR3 is TGTGCCAGCAGCTGGGGACAGAACACTGAAGCTTTCTTT. Protein product: CASSWGQNTEAFF. The V call is TRBV7-2, the J call TRBJ1-1; the D gene is possibly TRBD1 (6 bases). Germline V gene sequence: CDR1 SGHTA, CDR2 FQGNSA. The V and J ends lost 4 bases and 1 base respectively, with 7 bases between them. The CDR3 spans 13 residues.

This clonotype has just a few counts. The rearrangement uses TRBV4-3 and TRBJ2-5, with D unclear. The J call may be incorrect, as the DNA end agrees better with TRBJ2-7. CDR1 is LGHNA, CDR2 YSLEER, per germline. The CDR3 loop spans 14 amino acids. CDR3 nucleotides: TGCGCCAGCAGCCAAGGATTGAAGAGCTACGAGCAGTACTTC. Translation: CASSQGLKSYEQYF.

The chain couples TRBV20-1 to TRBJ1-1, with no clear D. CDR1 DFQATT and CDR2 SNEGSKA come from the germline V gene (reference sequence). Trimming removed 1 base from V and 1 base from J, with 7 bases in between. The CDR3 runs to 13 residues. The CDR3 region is CSARVNSNTEAFF. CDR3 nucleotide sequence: TGCAGTGCTAGAGTTAACTCGAACACTGAAGCTTTCTTT.

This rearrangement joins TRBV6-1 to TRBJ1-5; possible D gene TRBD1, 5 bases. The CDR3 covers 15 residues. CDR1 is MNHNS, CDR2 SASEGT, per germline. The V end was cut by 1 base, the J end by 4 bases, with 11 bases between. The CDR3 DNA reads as TGTGCCAGCAGTGAAGAGGGGCGGAGAAATCAGCCCCAGCATTTT. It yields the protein CASSEEGRRNQPQHF.

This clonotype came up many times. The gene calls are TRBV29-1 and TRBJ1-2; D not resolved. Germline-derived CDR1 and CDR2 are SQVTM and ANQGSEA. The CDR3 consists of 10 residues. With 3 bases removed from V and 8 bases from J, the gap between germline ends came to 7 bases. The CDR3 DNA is TGCAGCGTTGACCGACCGGGCTACACCTTC. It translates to CSVDRPGYTF.

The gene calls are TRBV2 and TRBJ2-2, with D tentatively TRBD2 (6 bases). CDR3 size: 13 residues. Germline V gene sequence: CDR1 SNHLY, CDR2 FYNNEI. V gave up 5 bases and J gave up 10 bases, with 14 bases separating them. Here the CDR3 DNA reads TGTGCCAGCAGTACCGGGACTGCGGAGGAGCTGTTTTTT. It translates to CASSTGTAEELFF.

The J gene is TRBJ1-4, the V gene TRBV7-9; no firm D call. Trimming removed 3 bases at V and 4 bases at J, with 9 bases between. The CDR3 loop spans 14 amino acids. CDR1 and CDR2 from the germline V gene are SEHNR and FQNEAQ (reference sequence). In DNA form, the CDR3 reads TGTGCCAGCAGCTTCGGGCAGATTAATGAAAAACTGTTTTTT. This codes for CASSFGQINEKLFF.

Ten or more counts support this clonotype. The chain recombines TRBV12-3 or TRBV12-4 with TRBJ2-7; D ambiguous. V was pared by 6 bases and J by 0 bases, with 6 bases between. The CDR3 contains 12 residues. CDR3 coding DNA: TGTGCCAGCAGCCGCATCTCCTACGAGCAGTACTTC. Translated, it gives CASSRISYEQYF.

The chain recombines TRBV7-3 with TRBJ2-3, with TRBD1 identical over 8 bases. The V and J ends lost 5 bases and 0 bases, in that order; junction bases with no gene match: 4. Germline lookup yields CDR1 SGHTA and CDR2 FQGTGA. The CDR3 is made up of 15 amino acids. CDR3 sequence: CASSRRGPSTDTQYF. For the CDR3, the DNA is TGTGCCAGCAGCCGCAGGGGGCCTAGCACAGATACGCAGTATTTT.

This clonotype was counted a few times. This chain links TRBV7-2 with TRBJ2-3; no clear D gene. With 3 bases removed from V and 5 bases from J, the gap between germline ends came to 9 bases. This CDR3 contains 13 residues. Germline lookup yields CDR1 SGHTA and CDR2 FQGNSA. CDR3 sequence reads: CASSLQYRDTQYF. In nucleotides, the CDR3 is TGTGCCAGCAGCTTGCAGTATCGAGATACGCAGTATTTT.

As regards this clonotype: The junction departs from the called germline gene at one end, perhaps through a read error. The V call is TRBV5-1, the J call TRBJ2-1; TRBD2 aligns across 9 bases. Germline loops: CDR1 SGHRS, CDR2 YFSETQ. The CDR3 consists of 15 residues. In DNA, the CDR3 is TGCGCCAACAGCTTGCTGACTAGCGGAAACAATGAGCAGTTCTTC. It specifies CANSLLTSGNNEQFF.

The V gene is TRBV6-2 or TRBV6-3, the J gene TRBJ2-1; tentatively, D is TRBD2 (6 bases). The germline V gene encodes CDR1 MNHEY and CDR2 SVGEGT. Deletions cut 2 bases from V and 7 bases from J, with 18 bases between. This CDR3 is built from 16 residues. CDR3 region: CASSYKQRAGKNEQFF. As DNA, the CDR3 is TGTGCCAGCAGTTACAAACAACGTGCGGGGAAAAATGAGCAGTTCTTC.

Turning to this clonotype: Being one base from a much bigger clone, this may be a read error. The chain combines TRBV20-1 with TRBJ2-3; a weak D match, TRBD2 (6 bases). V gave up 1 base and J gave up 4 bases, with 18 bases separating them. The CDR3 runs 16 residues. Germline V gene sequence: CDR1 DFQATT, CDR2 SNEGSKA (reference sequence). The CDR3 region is CSARGWRGHNADTQYF. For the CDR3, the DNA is TGCAGTGCTAGAGGTTGGCGGGGTCATAATGCAGATACGCAGTATTTT.

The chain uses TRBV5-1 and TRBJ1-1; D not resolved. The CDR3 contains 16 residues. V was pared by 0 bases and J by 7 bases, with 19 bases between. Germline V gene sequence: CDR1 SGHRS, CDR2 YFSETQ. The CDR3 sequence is CASSLADSGGEGEAFF. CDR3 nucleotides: TGCGCCAGCAGCTTGGCCGATTCCGGTGGGGAAGGTGAAGCTTTCTTT.

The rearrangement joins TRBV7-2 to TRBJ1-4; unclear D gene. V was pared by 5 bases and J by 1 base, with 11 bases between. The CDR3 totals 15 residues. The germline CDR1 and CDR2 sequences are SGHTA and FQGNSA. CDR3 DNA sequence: TGTGCCAGCAGCCGAGAGTCAAGAACTAATGAAAAACTGTTTTTT. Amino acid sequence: CASSRESRTNEKLFF.

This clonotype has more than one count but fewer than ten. CDR3 coding DNA: TGCAGTGCCCCCCCAGGGCCCGTCGACAATGAGCAGTTCTTC. Its translation: CSAPPGPVDNEQFF. This chain links TRBV20-1 with TRBJ2-1; D is perhaps TRBD1 (5 bases). V was cut by 6 bases and J by 5 bases, with 17 bases left in between. CDR1 is DFQATT and CDR2 is SNEGSKA in the germline V gene (reference sequence). The CDR3 contains 14 residues.

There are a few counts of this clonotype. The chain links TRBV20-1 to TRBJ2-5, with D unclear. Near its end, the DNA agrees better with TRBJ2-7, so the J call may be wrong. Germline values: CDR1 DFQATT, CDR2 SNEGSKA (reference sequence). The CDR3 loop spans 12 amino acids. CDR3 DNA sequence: TGCAGTGCTAGAGATCCGGGCGGCGAGCAGTACTTC. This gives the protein CSARDPGGEQYF.

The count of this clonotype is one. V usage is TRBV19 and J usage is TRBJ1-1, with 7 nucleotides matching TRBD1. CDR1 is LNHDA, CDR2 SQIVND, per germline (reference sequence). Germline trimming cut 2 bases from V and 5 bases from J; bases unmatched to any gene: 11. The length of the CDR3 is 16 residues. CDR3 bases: TGTGCCAGTAGTATAAATAGGGGGCAGGTCGGTACTGAAGCTTTCTTT. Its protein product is CASSINRGQVGTEAFF.